The 21 T cell receptor beta chains below were found in one sample sequenced in a study of naive and memory T cell subsets. The beta constant-region primer was an equimolar mix of two oligonucleotides covering TRBC1 and TRBC2. The ligated cDNA underwent four PCR rounds using SP2 and nested alpha and beta constant-region primers. TCRdb called the UMI-ligation and nested PCR reads again in MiXCR, with one record for every CDR3 protein. The sample carries tens of thousands of distinct CDR3 sequences, 9% recorded once. Sample: naive CD8+ T cells from blood. These receptors were collected from a human donor in good health.

This clonotype has a handful of counts. The chain links TRBV6-2 or TRBV6-3 to TRBJ2-1; D gene ambiguous. The CDR3 has 17 amino acids. V was pared by 2 bases and J by 4 bases, with 18 bases between. Germline V gene data show CDR1 as MNHEY and CDR2 as SVGEGT. The CDR3 DNA sequence: TGTGCCAGCAGTTACCGGCGGACCCTCTACTTGTACAATGAGCAGTTCTTC. Translation gives CASSYRRTLYLYNEQFF.

The chain recombines TRBV29-1 with TRBJ1-3, with D unclear. Germline CDR1 and CDR2: SQVTM and ANQGSEA. The CDR3 is 12 amino acids. Trimming cost V 4 bases and J 8 bases, with 12 bases left between them. The CDR3 coding sequence is TGCAGCGTTGCTTCAGCCTTCGACACCATATATTTT. Its translation is CSVASAFDTIYF.

This clonotype was counted only a few times. V usage is TRBV7-9 and J usage is TRBJ2-5, with D maybe TRBD1 (6 bases). V was cut by 5 bases and J by 6 bases, with 19 bases left in between. Germline V gene lookup returns CDR1 SEHNR and CDR2 FQNEAQ (reference sequence). The CDR3 has 15 residues. CDR3: CASSIDTDSQKTQYF. DNA of the CDR3: TGTGCCAGCAGCATAGATACGGACAGTCAAAAGACCCAGTACTTC.

The chain is built from TRBV9 and TRBJ2-1, with unresolved D. CDR3 length equals 15 residues. V lost 1 base and J lost 1, with 9 bases in between. From germline, CDR1 is SGDLS and CDR2 YYNGEE. The CDR3, as DNA: TGTGCCAGCAGCGTATCTAGGGTTTCCTACAATGAGCAGTTCTTC. Translating gives CASSVSRVSYNEQFF.

The gene calls are TRBV7-9 and TRBJ2-1, with 8 bases lining up with TRBD1. Germline CDR1 is SEHNR and CDR2 is FQNEAQ (reference sequence). The ends lost 5 bases at V and 1 base at J; junction bases unmatched: 7. The CDR3 consists of 16 residues. This chain's CDR3 is CASSRQGAQSYNEQFF. CDR3 DNA sequence: TGTGCCAGCAGCCGTCAGGGGGCGCAGTCCTACAATGAGCAGTTCTTC. The variable domain in full, with the rest retrieved from reference TRBV7-9 and TRBJ2-1, is DTGVSQNPRHKITKRGQNVTFRCDPISEHNRLYWYRQTLGQGPEFLTYFQNEAQLEKSRLLSDRFSAERPKGSFSTLEIQRTEQGDSAMYLCASSRQGAQSYNEQFFGPGTRLTVL.

This clonotype was counted ten times or more. The rearrangement uses TRBV3-1 and TRBJ2-3; D unclear. This CDR3 region has 17 residues. Germline CDR1 is LGHDT and CDR2 is YNNKEL (reference sequence). V was trimmed by 0 bases and J by 0 bases, leaving 13 bases between them. The CDR3 region has the DNA TGTGCCAGCAGCCAAGAAGAGTGGCTCAGGAGCACAGATACGCAGTATTTT. Amino acid sequence: CASSQEEWLRSTDTQYF.

There are many counts of this clonotype. The chain links TRBV7-6 to TRBJ1-3; unclear D gene. Germline V gene sequence: CDR1 SGHVS, CDR2 FNYEAQ. V lost 1 base and J 4 bases, leaving 5 bases between the germline ends. The CDR3 is 13 residues long. The CDR3 reads CASSLDPGNTIYF. The CDR3 DNA follows: TGTGCCAGCAGCTTAGACCCAGGAAACACCATATATTTT.

The sample holds many counts of this clonotype. The V gene is TRBV27, the J gene TRBJ1-5; 9 bases are a match to TRBD1. Trimming at V came to 3 bases and at J to 7 bases, leaving 4 bases not matched to a gene. The CDR3 runs to 14 residues. CDR1 is MNHEY, CDR2 SMNVEV, per germline (reference sequence). The CDR3 nucleotides are TGTGCCAGCAGTTTCACAGGGGGCAGGCAGCCCCAGCATTTT. It is translated as CASSFTGGRQPQHF.

This clonotype was seen repeatedly, ten times or more. This chain links TRBV4-1 with TRBJ2-7, with D perhaps matching TRBD1 or TRBD2 (5 bases each). CDR3 length: 15 residues. Germline lookup yields CDR1 MGHRA and CDR2 YSYEKL. V shed 1 base and J shed 4 bases, with 14 bases lying between them. CDR3 nucleotide sequence: TGCGCCAGCAGCCAAGTCTACGGGACGCAGTACGAGCAGTACTTC. Its protein is CASSQVYGTQYEQYF.

V gene TRBV6-2 or TRBV6-3 combines with J gene TRBJ2-7; D possibly corresponds to TRBD2 (6 bases). This CDR3 region has 14 residues. Per the germline V gene, CDR1 is MNHEY and CDR2 is SVGEGT. Trimming took 2 bases from V and 2 from J, leaving 10 bases between them. The DNA for the CDR3 is TGTGCCAGCAGTTACGCGGGACTGACCTACGAGCAGTACTTC. Its protein product is CASSYAGLTYEQYF.

The V call is TRBV12-3 or TRBV12-4, the J call TRBJ1-2; D not resolved. V lost 2 bases to trimming and J lost 1 base, with 8 bases between them. The CDR3 extends over 14 amino acids. The CDR3 DNA follows: TGTGCCAGCAGTTTACCTAAACTTAACTATGGCTACACCTTC. Translated, it gives CASSLPKLNYGYTF.

This clonotype came up a few times. The gene calls are TRBV13 and TRBJ1-1, with unresolved D. The V gene's germline CDR1 is PRHDT and CDR2 FYEKMQ (reference sequence). This CDR3 is 14 amino acids long. The V end lost 6 bases, the J end lost 2 bases, and 13 bases lay between the germline ends. The CDR3 sequence: CASRVTEGNTEAFF. The CDR3 coding sequence is TGTGCCAGCAGGGTTACAGAGGGAAACACTGAAGCTTTCTTT.

This clonotype showed up many times. The V and J genes are TRBV4-1 and TRBJ2-7; weak D call: TRBD1 (5 bases). Trimming took 0 bases from V and 7 from J, leaving 10 bases between them. From germline, CDR1 is MGHRA and CDR2 YSYEKL. The CDR3 length is 13 residues. Here the CDR3 reads CASSQDQGQEQYF. The CDR3 coding sequence is TGCGCCAGCAGCCAAGACCAAGGACAAGAGCAGTACTTC.

This clonotype has a count of ten or more. This chain links TRBV12-3 or TRBV12-4 with TRBJ2-2; 7 positions agree with TRBD1. The CDR3 covers 15 residues. Trimming removed 5 bases from V and 0 bases from J; junction bases left unmatched: 3. The CDR3 coding sequence is TGTGCCAGCAGTGTCGGGACAGCGAACACCGGGGAGCTGTTTTTT. This sequence encodes CASSVGTANTGELFF.

This clonotype turned up a few times. The chain is built from TRBV28 and TRBJ1-2; no reliable D call. Germline assignment: CDR1 MDHEN and CDR2 SYDVKM. This CDR3 is built from 13 residues. V dropped 5 bases and J dropped 8 bases, with 15 bases sitting between them. CDR3 in DNA: TGTGCCAGCAGTCTCCCAGATGGTAGAGGCTACACCTTC. Residues: CASSLPDGRGYTF.

This chain joins TRBV3-1 and TRBJ2-1, with a possible D match to TRBD2 (6 bases). Germline V gene sequence: CDR1 LGHDT, CDR2 YNNKEL (reference sequence). V was trimmed by 5 bases and J by 3 bases, leaving 11 bases between them. The CDR3 extends over 14 amino acids. The CDR3 loop reads CASSFGGNYNEQFF. The CDR3 bases are TGTGCCAGCAGCTTCGGCGGGAACTACAATGAGCAGTTCTTC.

V and J are TRBV7-6 and TRBJ2-5; D possibly matches TRBD1 or TRBD2 (5 bases each). The CDR3 has 16 amino acids. The germline V gene has CDR1 SGHVS and CDR2 FNYEAQ. Trimming left V 0 bases short and J 2 bases short, with 13 bases between. The CDR3 loop reads CASSLAVGTDQETQYF. CDR3 nucleotide sequence: TGTGCCAGCAGCTTAGCGGTCGGGACGGATCAAGAGACCCAGTACTTC.

This clonotype was recorded many times. The V gene is TRBV20-1, the J gene TRBJ1-2; possibly TRBD1 for D (5 bases). V was pared by 0 bases and J by 5 bases, with 13 bases between. Looked up from germline, CDR1 is DFQATT and CDR2 is SNEGSKA (reference sequence). This CDR3 is built from 14 residues. The CDR3 here is CSARDLRGLYGYTF. CDR3 sequence (DNA): TGCAGTGCTAGAGATCTAAGGGGTTTATATGGCTACACCTTC.

This clonotype showed up many times. The V call is TRBV23-1, the J call TRBJ2-7, with 8 bases that match TRBD1. TRBV23-1 is identified as an open reading frame with a role that is uncertain. V lost 1 base, J lost 1 base, and 6 bases stayed unmatched. The CDR3 extends over 16 amino acids. The CDR3 DNA reads TGCGCCAGCAGTCAATTACCGGGACAGGCTTCCTACGAGCAGTACTTC. Encoded protein: CASSQLPGQASYEQYF.

This clonotype has more than one count but fewer than ten. The chain employs TRBV29-1 and TRBJ1-1, with D maybe TRBD1 (6 bases). Germline values: CDR1 SQVTM, CDR2 ANQGSEA. CDR3 length: 14 residues. V dropped 5 bases and J dropped 5 bases, with 18 bases sitting between them. This CDR3 reads CSVPRRRGDTEAFF. CDR3 nucleotides: TGCAGCGTTCCTAGGCGCAGGGGAGATACTGAAGCTTTCTTT.

This clonotype appeared a few times. This chain links TRBV4-2 with TRBJ1-1, with D uncertain. The V gene's germline CDR1 is LGHNA and CDR2 YNFKEQ. The germline V and J ends were trimmed by 4 bases and 5 bases, with 8 bases remaining between them. The length of the CDR3 is 12 residues. CDR3 in amino acids: CASSLPGTEAFF. The CDR3 nucleotides read TGTGCCAGCAGCCTCCCCGGGACTGAAGCTTTCTTT.